These 6 T cell receptor beta chains share one sample of origin, sequenced in a study of early T cells in non-severe SARS-CoV-2 infection. TCRdb re-called the 5' RACE reads through MiXCR, storing one row per CDR3 protein. The sample carries around 63,000 distinct CDR3 sequences, more than 8% recorded once. The sequences come from whole blood, collected at baseline. These receptor sequences come from an adult who was a healthcare worker with PCR-confirmed SARS-CoV-2 infection or an uninfected control (not recorded which).

V is TRBV12-2 and J is TRBJ2-1; the table's D call, TRBD2, was not checked against the DNA. TRBV12-2 counts as a pseudogene. The CDR3 runs 18 residues. The CDR3 nucleotides are TGTGCAAGTCGCTCCGCCTCCGGACTAGCGGGCCCTTACAATGAGCAGTTCTTC. This gives the protein CASRSASGLAGPYNEQFF.

This clonotype is medium-sized in the sample. The rearrangement uses TRBV18 and TRBJ1-1; D is perhaps TRBD1 (6 bases). This CDR3 contains 16 residues. Trimming left V 3 bases short and J 3 bases short, with 17 bases between. CDR1 is KGHSH, CDR2 LQKENI, per germline. The chain's CDR3 is CASSPLPTGHDTEAFF. In DNA form, the CDR3 reads TGTGCCAGCTCACCCCTGCCGACAGGTCATGACACTGAAGCTTTCTTT.

The chain joins TRBV7-2 to TRBJ1-2, with D possibly TRBD1 on 5 matching bases. In germline, CDR1 is SGHTA, CDR2 FQGNSA. V shed 4 bases and J shed 6 bases, with 12 bases lying between them. The CDR3 is 13 residues long. As DNA, the CDR3 is TGTGCCAGCAGCTATGACTTGGGGGATGGCTACACCTTC. Translation gives CASSYDLGDGYTF.

The chain has TRBV18 and TRBJ2-4, with D unresolved. Trimming removed 3 bases from V and 0 bases from J, with 9 bases in between. Germline V gives CDR1 KGHSH, CDR2 LQKENI. The CDR3 has 15 residues. The CDR3 region is CASSPAGLAKNIQYF. In DNA form, the CDR3 reads TGTGCCAGCTCACCGGCAGGTCTAGCCAAAAACATTCAGTACTTC.

In this sample, this clonotype turned up many times. The V and J genes are TRBV6-2 or TRBV6-3 and TRBJ1-1, with D uncertain. Between the trimmed V and J ends, which lost 0 bases and 4 bases, there was a span of 3 bases. The CDR3 is made up of 12 amino acids. CDR1 and CDR2 from the germline V gene are MNHEY and SVGEGT. CDR3 DNA sequence: TGTGCCAGCAGTTACTCGACCACTGAAGCTTTCTTT. Its protein is CASSYSTTEAFF.

The chain recombines TRBV3-1 with TRBJ2-5; 7 positions agree with TRBD1. This CDR3 spans 14 amino acids. The trim removed 3 bases at V and 4 bases at J, leaving 5 bases unmatched. CDR1 and CDR2 from the germline V gene are LGHDT and YNNKEL (reference sequence). CDR3 amino acids: CASSQVDRAETQYF. CDR3 nucleotide sequence: TGTGCCAGCAGCCAGGTCGACAGGGCAGAGACCCAGTACTTC.